These T cell receptor beta chains were read from a single sample in a study of blood T cell repertoires in COVID-19. Repertoires were generated with immunoSEQ multiplex PCR, while TCRdb's copy carries only in-frame clones and drops some. Here the sample spans 490,000 or so clones, roughly nine tenths being singletons. The sequencing sample was made of PBMCs or T cells enriched from blood (not recorded which). The receptor set was obtained from a woman aged 55-70 years who had recovered from COVID-19. CDR3s include the opening cysteine and the closing phenylalanine or tryptophan. A D gene is named only where the DNA matches it firmly. Rows may omit the clone size; those that give it use once, few, many or a size class.

v_call	j_call	d_call	clone_size	cdr3_nt	cdr3_aa
TRBV2	TRBJ1-2	-	once	TGTGCCAGCAGTGAAGGTCGCAGTGTTTATGGCTACACCTTC	CASSEGRSVYGYTF
TRBV4-1	TRBJ2-3	-	-	TGCGCCAGCAGCCAAGATTGGCAGAGCACAGATACGCAGTATTTT	CASSQDWQSTDTQYF
TRBV10-1	TRBJ2-7	TRBD2	-	TGCGCCAGCAGCCCCGGGGGGACGACCTACGAGCAGTACTTC	CASSPGGTTYEQYF
TRBV29-1	TRBJ2-3	TRBD2	-	TGCAGCGTGGGGATGACTAGCGGGGGGCGGACGCAGTATTTT	CSVGMTSGGRTQYF
TRBV7-8	TRBJ1-3	-	-	TGTGCCAGCAGCCCTGGGGGGGGAAACACCATATATTTT	CASSPGGGNTIYF
TRBV5-6	TRBJ2-2	-	-	TGTGCCAGCAGCACTGGGACAAGGGGATTTACGGGCGGGGAGCTGTTTTTT	CASSTGTRGFTGGELFF
TRBV23-1	TRBJ1-2	-	-	TGCGCCAGCAGTCAGGAGGGGAAGGGCAACTATGGCTACACCTTC	CASSQEGKGNYGYTF
TRBV24-1	TRBJ1-1	-	-	TGTGCCACCAGTGGCTACCTTTTGAACACTGAAGCTTTCTTT	CATSGYLLNTEAFF
TRBV18	TRBJ2-5	-	-	TGTGCCAGCTCACTGGAGGGATCGGAGACCCAGTACTTC	CASSLEGSETQYF
TRBV9	TRBJ2-6	TRBD1	-	TGTGCCAGCAGCGTGACAGGGGGTGGTGGGGCCAACGTCCTGACTTTC	CASSVTGGGGANVLTF
TRBV5-5	TRBJ1-2	-	-	TGTGCCAGCAGCCCTACACCCGGGGCTAACTATGGCTACACCTTC	CASSPTPGANYGYTF
TRBV19	TRBJ2-1	TRBD2	-	TGTGCCAGTAGTATAGCCGGGGCGGGGGGCTACAATGAGCAGTTCTTC	CASSIAGAGGYNEQFF
TRBV2	TRBJ1-5	-	-	TGTGCCAGCAGCCTAAATCAGCCCCAGCATTTT	CASSLNQPQHF
TRBV5-4	TRBJ2-2	TRBD2	few	TGTGCCAGCAGCTCCGGGACTAGCGGGGGGTACACCGGGGAGCTGTTTTTT	CASSSGTSGGYTGELFF
TRBV24-1	TRBJ2-7	TRBD1	-	TGTGCCACCAGTGACAGGGACAGGGGTTACGAGCAGTACTTC	CATSDRDRGYEQYF